The rows below give T cell receptor beta chains drawn from one sample of a study of PD-L1 blockade in urothelial cancer. Measured with immunoSEQ multiplex PCR; TCRdb has only the in-frame clones, and not every one. The sample has more than 30,000 clones, about 90% seen once; the top ten hold 3.7%. Sequencing was performed on PBMCs, taken around atezolizumab (anti-PD-L1) treatment. Every receptor here comes from a man aged 45 to 65 with urothelial cancer. CDR3s include the opening cysteine and the closing phenylalanine or tryptophan. Each record gives: D gene, clone size, V gene, J gene, CDR3 DNA, CDR3 protein. A D gene is named only where the DNA matches it firmly. The listing skips clone size in some rows; elsewhere it reads once, few, many or a size class.

d_call: NA
clone_size: NA
v_call: TRBV27
j_call: TRBJ2-5
cdr3_nt: TGTGCCAGCAGTTCATCTTGGACAGTTGGTGAAGAGACCCAGTACTTC
cdr3_aa: CASSSSWTVGEETQYF

d_call: NA
clone_size: NA
v_call: TRBV6-5
j_call: TRBJ2-7
cdr3_nt: TGTGCCAGCAGCACCCCGGGGGAGCAGTACTTC
cdr3_aa: CASSTPGEQYF

d_call: TRBD1
clone_size: NA
v_call: TRBV6-1
j_call: TRBJ2-3
cdr3_nt: TGTGCCAGCAGGACAGGGTCTCTCCTTAGGGATACGCAGTATTTT
cdr3_aa: CASRTGSLLRDTQYF

d_call: NA
clone_size: NA
v_call: TRBV5-1
j_call: TRBJ1-1
cdr3_nt: TGCGCCAGCAGCTTAGGGGTACAGGGTCTCCCTGAAGCTTTCTTT
cdr3_aa: CASSLGVQGLPEAFF

d_call: TRBD1
clone_size: NA
v_call: TRBV9
j_call: TRBJ1-6
cdr3_nt: TGTGCCAGCACCACAGGGGGCTCCTATAATTCACCCCTCCACTTT
cdr3_aa: CASTTGGSYNSPLHF

d_call: TRBD2
clone_size: NA
v_call: TRBV19
j_call: TRBJ2-5
cdr3_nt: TGTGCCAGTAGTATAGGCGGGAGGGGACAAGAGACCCAGTACTTC
cdr3_aa: CASSIGGRGQETQYF

d_call: NA
clone_size: NA
v_call: TRBV30
j_call: TRBJ2-7
cdr3_nt: TGTGCCTGGAGTCGTACTAGAGACCACGAGCAGTACTTC
cdr3_aa: CAWSRTRDHEQYF

d_call: NA
clone_size: NA
v_call: TRBV6-6
j_call: TRBJ1-5
cdr3_nt: TGTGCCAGCAGCCGAATCGGACAGACCAATCAGCCCCAGCATTTT
cdr3_aa: CASSRIGQTNQPQHF

d_call: TRBD1
clone_size: NA
v_call: TRBV30
j_call: TRBJ2-1
cdr3_nt: TGTACCTGGACAGGGAATAACAATGAGCAGTTCTTC
cdr3_aa: CTWTGNNNEQFF

d_call: TRBD1
clone_size: NA
v_call: TRBV25-1
j_call: TRBJ1-2
cdr3_nt: TGTGCCAGCAGTGAACCAGGACAGGGTCTGATCTATGGCTACACCTTC
cdr3_aa: CASSEPGQGLIYGYTF

d_call: NA
clone_size: once
v_call: TRBV7-8
j_call: TRBJ2-3
cdr3_nt: TGTGCCAGCAGCTTAGCTCTCCACTTCACAGATACGCAGTATTTT
cdr3_aa: CASSLALHFTDTQYF

d_call: NA
clone_size: NA
v_call: TRBV11-3
j_call: TRBJ2-7
cdr3_nt: TGTGCCAGCAGCTTATCAGGGTCCTACGAGCAGTACTTC
cdr3_aa: CASSLSGSYEQYF

d_call: TRBD1
clone_size: NA
v_call: TRBV19
j_call: TRBJ1-1
cdr3_nt: TGTGCCAGTAGTATCCGGGACCCAGGGGGGACTGAAGCTTTCTTT
cdr3_aa: CASSIRDPGGTEAFF

d_call: TRBD2
clone_size: NA
v_call: TRBV10-2
j_call: TRBJ2-5
cdr3_nt: TGCGCCAGCAGTGAGGGCGGGAGTTTAAGAGAGACCCAGTACTTC
cdr3_aa: CASSEGGSLRETQYF

d_call: TRBD1
clone_size: NA
v_call: TRBV18
j_call: TRBJ2-7
cdr3_nt: TGTGCCAGCTCACCCGGGACAGACTCCTACGAGCAGTACTTC
cdr3_aa: CASSPGTDSYEQYF

d_call: TRBD1
clone_size: NA
v_call: TRBV30
j_call: TRBJ1-3
cdr3_nt: TGTGCCTGGAGCCGGGACAGCGGGTCGGGAAACACCATATATTTT
cdr3_aa: CAWSRDSGSGNTIYF

d_call: TRBD2
clone_size: once
v_call: TRBV5-1
j_call: TRBJ2-7
cdr3_nt: TGCGCCAGCAGCCCCTCGCCTTTTAGCGGGAGTCCCTACGAGCAGTACTTC
cdr3_aa: CASSPSPFSGSPYEQYF

d_call: TRBD1
clone_size: NA
v_call: TRBV6-4
j_call: TRBJ1-2
cdr3_nt: TGTGCCAGCAGTGACTCAGGACAGGGGGCGAATCGAGGCTACACCTTC
cdr3_aa: CASSDSGQGANRGYTF

d_call: NA
clone_size: NA
v_call: TRBV6-5
j_call: TRBJ2-1
cdr3_nt: TGTGCCAGCAGTACGCGGTCCAGAGAACACAATGAGCAGTTCTTC
cdr3_aa: CASSTRSREHNEQFF

d_call: NA
clone_size: once
v_call: TRBV9
j_call: TRBJ2-2
cdr3_nt: TGTGCCAGCAGCGTAGGAGCCTTTTTCACCGGGGAGCTGTTTTTT
cdr3_aa: CASSVGAFFTGELFF

d_call: NA
clone_size: NA
v_call: TRBV5-1
j_call: TRBJ2-7
cdr3_nt: TGCGCCAGCAGCGACCCGGGAGTTGGCAACGAGCAGTACTTC
cdr3_aa: CASSDPGVGNEQYF

d_call: TRBD1
clone_size: NA
v_call: TRBV19
j_call: TRBJ2-7
cdr3_nt: TGTGCCAGTAGGCCGGGACAGGGGGCTTACGAGCAGTACTTC
cdr3_aa: CASRPGQGAYEQYF

d_call: NA
clone_size: NA
v_call: TRBV4-2
j_call: TRBJ2-1
cdr3_nt: TGTGCCAGCAGCCAAATGCGGGGCCTGAGCTCCTACAATGAGCAGTTCTTC
cdr3_aa: CASSQMRGLSSYNEQFF

d_call: NA
clone_size: NA
v_call: TRBV15
j_call: TRBJ1-2
cdr3_nt: TGTGCCACCAGCAGCGGTGGTCGAGGCTACACCTTC
cdr3_aa: CATSSGGRGYTF

d_call: TRBD2
clone_size: NA
v_call: TRBV9
j_call: TRBJ2-2
cdr3_nt: TGTGCCAGCAGCGTAGCAGCGGGAGGCACCGGGGAGCTGTTTTTT
cdr3_aa: CASSVAAGGTGELFF

d_call: TRBD2
clone_size: NA
v_call: TRBV6-4
j_call: TRBJ2-3
cdr3_nt: TGTGCCAGCAGTACCTCTAGCGGGGGTAGCACAGATACGCAGTATTTT
cdr3_aa: CASSTSSGGSTDTQYF

d_call: NA
clone_size: NA
v_call: TRBV30
j_call: TRBJ2-3
cdr3_nt: TGTGCCTGGAGTGTGGGGCTTAGAGGAGGGAGGACAGATACGCAGTATTTT
cdr3_aa: CAWSVGLRGGRTDTQYF

d_call: NA
clone_size: NA
v_call: TRBV10-3
j_call: TRBJ2-1
cdr3_nt: TGTGCCATCAGGTTAGGACTAAACAATGAGCAGTTCTTC
cdr3_aa: CAIRLGLNNEQFF

d_call: TRBD1
clone_size: NA
v_call: TRBV19
j_call: TRBJ2-1
cdr3_nt: TGTGCCAGTAGGCTACAAGCCGGGACAGTATCCTACAATGAGCAGTTCTTC
cdr3_aa: CASRLQAGTVSYNEQFF

d_call: NA
clone_size: NA
v_call: TRBV9
j_call: TRBJ2-1
cdr3_nt: TGTGCCAGCAGCGTAGTTAGTAGGCCAGGGGATGAGCAGTTCTTC
cdr3_aa: CASSVVSRPGDEQFF

d_call: TRBD1
clone_size: NA
v_call: TRBV4-1
j_call: TRBJ2-2
cdr3_nt: TGCGCCAGCAGAGAGGGGGCCACAACCGGGGAGCTGTTTTTT
cdr3_aa: CASREGATTGELFF

d_call: TRBD1
clone_size: NA
v_call: TRBV7-8
j_call: TRBJ2-1
cdr3_nt: TGTGCCAGCAGCTTAGCGAATATTAGCAGGGGGAATGAGCAGTTCTTC
cdr3_aa: CASSLANISRGNEQFF

d_call: NA
clone_size: once
v_call: TRBV27
j_call: TRBJ2-7
cdr3_nt: TGTGCCAGCAGTTTACAGACAGGTTCCTACGAGCAGTACTTC
cdr3_aa: CASSLQTGSYEQYF

d_call: TRBD2
clone_size: NA
v_call: TRBV7-6
j_call: TRBJ2-1
cdr3_nt: TGTGCCAGCAGCCTAATAGCGGCTAGCGGCATCTACAATGAGCAGTTCTTC
cdr3_aa: CASSLIAASGIYNEQFF

d_call: NA
clone_size: once
v_call: TRBV28
j_call: TRBJ1-1
cdr3_nt: TGTGCCAGCAAATTACCCGGGACTCTTTGGGGGACTGAAGCTTTCTTT
cdr3_aa: CASKLPGTLWGTEAFF

d_call: NA
clone_size: NA
v_call: TRBV5-6
j_call: TRBJ2-7
cdr3_nt: TGTGCCAGCAGCTTAGGACAATCCTACGAGCAGTACTTC
cdr3_aa: CASSLGQSYEQYF

d_call: TRBD1
clone_size: NA
v_call: TRBV27
j_call: TRBJ2-2
cdr3_nt: TGTGCCAGCAGACCTTGGACAGGGAACACCGGGGAGCTGTTTTTT
cdr3_aa: CASRPWTGNTGELFF

d_call: NA
clone_size: NA
v_call: TRBV9
j_call: TRBJ2-3
cdr3_nt: TGTGCCAGCAGCGAGGACTTCACAGATACGCAGTATTTT
cdr3_aa: CASSEDFTDTQYF

d_call: TRBD1
clone_size: NA
v_call: TRBV11-2
j_call: TRBJ2-1
cdr3_nt: TGTGCCAGCAGCCCTGGACAGGGCCGTACCATAGTGAATGAGCAGTTCTTC
cdr3_aa: CASSPGQGRTIVNEQFF

d_call: TRBD1
clone_size: NA
v_call: TRBV9
j_call: TRBJ2-4
cdr3_nt: TGTGCCAGCAGCCCTACCACCGGGACAGGGGCCTTAAACATTCAGTACTTC
cdr3_aa: CASSPTTGTGALNIQYF

d_call: NA
clone_size: once
v_call: TRBV28
j_call: TRBJ2-7
cdr3_nt: TGTGCCAGCAGTTGGGGCCAGTGGGGCGAGCAGTACTTC
cdr3_aa: CASSWGQWGEQYF